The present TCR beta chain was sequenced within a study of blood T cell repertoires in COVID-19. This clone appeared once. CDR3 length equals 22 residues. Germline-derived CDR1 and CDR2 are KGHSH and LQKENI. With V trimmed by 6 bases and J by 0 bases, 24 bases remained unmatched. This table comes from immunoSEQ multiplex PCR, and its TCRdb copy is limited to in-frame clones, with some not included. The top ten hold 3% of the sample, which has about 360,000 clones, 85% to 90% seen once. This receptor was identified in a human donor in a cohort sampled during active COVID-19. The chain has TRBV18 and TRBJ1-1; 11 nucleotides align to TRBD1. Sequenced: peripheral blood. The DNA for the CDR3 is TGTGCCAGCTCCAAGTTTCCCCCTCCGGGACAGGGGGTTTTTGTAGTGAACACTGAAGCTTTCTTT. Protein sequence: CASSKFPPPGQGVFVVNTEAFF.